A selection of T cell receptor beta chains follows, all from one sample in a study of T cells in Graves' hyperthyroidism and ophthalmopathy. TCRdb re-called the multiplex PCR reads through MiXCR, storing one row per CDR3 protein. The sample contains roughly 380,000 distinct CDR3 sequences, about a sixth of which appear only once. Sequencing input: blood. The receptors originated from a woman aged 40 to 50 with Graves' ophthalmopathy. Both conserved end residues are part of each CDR3. The D gene is left open where the match is weak. Size is omitted from some rows. Given values are once, few, many or a class for expanded clones.

TRBJ2-5 NA NA TRBV12-3/TRBV12-4 TGTGCCAGCAGTGAATCAGCAGGGAACCAAGAGACCCAGTACTTC CASSESAGNQETQYF
TRBJ1-2 NA many TRBV30 TGTGCCTGGAGTGCCCAGCCCAGGCCTCCGAGAAATGGCTACACCTTC CAWSAQPRPPRNGYTF
TRBJ2-7 TRBD2 many TRBV10-1 TGCGCCAGCAGTGTGACTAGCGGACGCGAGCAGTACTTC CASSVTSGREQYF
TRBJ1-2 NA many TRBV6-5 TGTGCCAGCTCGGACAGATCTTCTAACTATGGCTACACCTTC CASSDRSSNYGYTF
TRBJ1-5 NA many TRBV28 TGTGCCAGCAATGACGACGCGGTGGGTCAGCCCCAGCATTTT CASNDDAVGQPQHF
TRBJ1-5 NA NA TRBV28 TGTGCCAGCAGTTTACCGACCGGGAGCAATCAGCCCCAGCATTTT CASSLPTGSNQPQHF
TRBJ1-1 TRBD1 NA TRBV24-1 TGTGCCACCAGTGAACCCGGGACAGGGGGCTTTGTCAACACTGAAGCTTTCTTT CATSEPGTGGFVNTEAFF
TRBJ1-5 NA few TRBV24-1 TGTGCCACCCTAACGGAAGCAGTTTTTATCCCCCAAAATGGTTCGGATCAGCCCCAGCATTTT CATLTEAVFIPQNGSDQPQHF
TRBJ2-5 NA many TRBV28 TGTGCCAGCAGTGGGGTAGGGGGTTCGCAAGAGACCCAGTACTTC CASSGVGGSQETQYF
TRBJ1-2 NA many TRBV12-3/TRBV12-4 TGTGCCAGCAGTTTAATAAGGGATTATGGCTACACCTTC CASSLIRDYGYTF
TRBJ2-7 NA NA TRBV6-1 TGTGCCAGCAAAAAACAGGAACTCGGTTCCTACGAGCAGTCCTTC CASKKQELGSYEQSF
TRBJ1-2 NA NA TRBV6-1 TGTGCCAGCGCACCGACAGTAAACTATGGCTACACCTTC CASAPTVNYGYTF
TRBJ2-5 NA many TRBV3-1 TGTGCCAGCATTGACTCCGTCAAGACCCAGTACTTC CASIDSVKTQYF
TRBJ1-2 NA many TRBV6-5 TGTGCCAGCGGGGGGAACGTTGGCTACACCTTC CASGGNVGYTF
TRBJ2-2 TRBD2 many TRBV6-2/TRBV6-3 TGTGCCAGCAGACCCCAGCGGGGGAACACCGGGGAGCTGTTTTTT CASRPQRGNTGELFF
TRBJ1-2 NA many TRBV11-2 TGTGCCAGCAGCAGGGGCAGTTCTAACTATGGCTACACCTTC CASSRGSSNYGYTF
TRBJ2-5 NA many TRBV6-1 TGTGCCAGCAGTTCGTACCAAGAGACCCAGTACTTC CASSSYQETQYF
TRBJ1-1 NA many TRBV6-5 TGTGCCAGCAGTAACCGGGACCGTCGGCGAGGAACTGAAGCTTTCTTT CASSNRDRRRGTEAFF
TRBJ2-4 NA NA TRBV7-2 TGTGCCAGCAGCTTAGTGCGGGGCCCGGAAAACATTCAGTACTTC CASSLVRGPENIQYF
TRBJ1-2 TRBD1 many TRBV12-3/TRBV12-4 TGTGCCAGCAGTGTCCAGGGGGATGGCTACACCTTC CASSVQGDGYTF
TRBJ1-1 NA many TRBV29-1 TGCAGCGTTACAGACAGCACTGAAGCTTTCTTT CSVTDSTEAFF
TRBJ2-2 NA NA TRBV24-1 TGTGCCACCAGTGATTTGCCAAAGTGGGAGTCCGGGGAGCTGTTTTTT CATSDLPKWESGELFF
TRBJ1-6 TRBD1 NA TRBV28 TGTGCCAGCAGGGGACAGGGGGGATATAATTCACCCCTCCACTTT CASRGQGGYNSPLHF
TRBJ2-7 TRBD1 many TRBV28 TGTGCCAGCAGTGAACCGGGACAGAAGTACGAGCAGTACTTC CASSEPGQKYEQYF
TRBJ1-1 NA many TRBV12-3/TRBV12-4 TGTGCCAGCAGTTTGGGGGGCAGTCACACTGAAGCTTTCTTT CASSLGGSHTEAFF
TRBJ1-5 NA many TRBV30 TGTGCCTGGAATTCGGGGGGGCCCCAGCATTTT CAWNSGGPQHF
TRBJ2-2 TRBD1 many TRBV24-1 TGTGCCACCAGTGACCCCCGGGACAGGGCTATCACCGGGGAGCTGTTTTTT CATSDPRDRAITGELFF
TRBJ2-6 TRBD1 many TRBV6-1 TGTGCCAGCAGTGCCCGGACAGGCTCTGGGGCCAACGTCCTGACTTTC CASSARTGSGANVLTF
TRBJ2-2 NA many TRBV24-1 TGTGCCACCAGTGATTTTATGGGGAACACCGGGGAGCTGTTTTTT CATSDFMGNTGELFF
TRBJ2-7 NA many TRBV28 TGTGCCAGCAGTTTAGGGGCAGGGTGGTCGCACGGATACGAGCAGTACTTC CASSLGAGWSHGYEQYF
TRBJ1-1 NA many TRBV19 TGTGCCAGTAGTCCCTCCATGAACACTGAAGCTTTCTTT CASSPSMNTEAFF
TRBJ2-7 NA many TRBV28 TGTGCCAGCAGCACAGTTTCCCCGCCGTACTTC CASSTVSPPYF
TRBJ2-7 NA NA TRBV12-3/TRBV12-4 TGTGCCAGCCTTGTGGGGGGCAGTTTGGACGAGCAGTACTTC CASLVGGSLDEQYF
TRBJ2-5 TRBD2 many TRBV4-1 TGCGCCAGCAGCCAACTTCCCCGGTGGAGCGGGAAGGAGACCCAGTACTTC CASSQLPRWSGKETQYF
TRBJ2-5 TRBD1 NA TRBV5-8 TGTGCCAGCAGCTTCTATGGGACAGGGGTTGAGACCCAGTACTTC CASSFYGTGVETQYF
TRBJ1-1 TRBD1 once TRBV6-1 TGTGCCAGCAGTGAAAAGGGACAGATGAACACTGAAGCTTTCTTT CASSEKGQMNTEAFF
TRBJ2-5 NA many TRBV5-5 TGTGCCAGCAGCTTGGTTCGGACAGCACAAGAGACCCAGTACTTC CASSLVRTAQETQYF
TRBJ2-2 NA NA TRBV6-2/TRBV6-3 TGTGCCAGCAGTTACTCAATGGGGTCCGGGGAGCTGTTTTTT CASSYSMGSGELFF
TRBJ2-7 TRBD2 many TRBV11-1 TGTGCCAGCAGCTTAGCCCCCGGGGGGCTAGCGGGAGGGGGATCCTACGAGCAGTACTTC CASSLAPGGLAGGGSYEQYF
TRBJ1-1 NA many TRBV7-2 TGTGCCAGCAGCCCGGGGGGGGCGCGGAATGAAGCTTTCTTT CASSPGGARNEAFF
TRBJ2-7 NA many TRBV28 TGTGCCAGCAGTTTAGCTAGCGATGGTCCCGAGCAGTACTTC CASSLASDGPEQYF
TRBJ2-5 TRBD2 many TRBV20-1 TGCAGTGCTGGAATAGCGGGAGGTCGGGAGACCCAGTACTTC CSAGIAGGRETQYF
TRBJ1-1 TRBD1 many TRBV28 TGTGCCAGCAGTAGTTTAGCTGGACAGGGCTCGAACACTGAAGCTTTCTTT CASSSLAGQGSNTEAFF
TRBJ2-2 NA many TRBV28 TGTGCCAGCAGTCCACCGACGACAGGTCTCGGCACCGGGGAGCTGTTTTTT CASSPPTTGLGTGELFF
TRBJ2-2 NA many TRBV7-8 TGTGCCAGCAGCTTATCTGGGCGGTCAAACACCGGGGAGCTGTTTTTT CASSLSGRSNTGELFF
TRBJ2-5 NA many TRBV7-3 TGTGCCAGCAGCTTAGTGGGAAAGGAGACCCAGTACTTC CASSLVGKETQYF
TRBJ2-1 TRBD2 many TRBV20-1 TGCAGTGCTCCCAGCGCGGGAGTAACGTACAATGAGCAGTTCTTC CSAPSAGVTYNEQFF
TRBJ1-1 NA many TRBV6-5 TGTGCCAGCAGTTTCTACAGGGCAATGAACACTGAAGCTTTCTTT CASSFYRAMNTEAFF
TRBJ2-5 TRBD1 many TRBV11-2 TGTGCCAGCAGCCAACTACTTAAACAGGGGGCGAAGGAGACCCAGTACTTC CASSQLLKQGAKETQYF
TRBJ2-7 TRBD1 many TRBV7-9 TGTGCCAGCAGCTTAGGACAGGGTCTTATCTACGAGCAGTACTTC CASSLGQGLIYEQYF
TRBJ2-5 NA many TRBV28 TGTGCCAGCAGTTTTCACGGGAAGTTACAAGAGACCCAGTACTTC CASSFHGKLQETQYF
TRBJ2-7 TRBD2 many TRBV7-2 TGTGCCAGCAGCCTCCCAACCCTGACTAGCGGGAGGTACGAGCAGTACTTC CASSLPTLTSGRYEQYF
TRBJ2-7 NA many TRBV28 TGTGCCAGCAGTCCCAGCCGCCTGGGGGGCGAGCAGTACTTC CASSPSRLGGEQYF